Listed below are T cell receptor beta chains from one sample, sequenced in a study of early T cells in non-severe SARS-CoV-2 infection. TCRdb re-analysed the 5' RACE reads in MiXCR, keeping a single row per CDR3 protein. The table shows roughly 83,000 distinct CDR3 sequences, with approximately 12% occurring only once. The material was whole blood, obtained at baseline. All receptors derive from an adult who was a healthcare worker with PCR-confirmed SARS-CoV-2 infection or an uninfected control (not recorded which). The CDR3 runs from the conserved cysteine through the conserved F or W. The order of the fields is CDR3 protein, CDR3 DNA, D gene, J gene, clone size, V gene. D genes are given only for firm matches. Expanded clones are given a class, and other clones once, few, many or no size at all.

cdr3_aa: CASSSGGTSGRNEQFF
cdr3_nt: TGTGCCAGCAGCTCCGGTGGGACTAGCGGGAGGAATGAGCAGTTCTTC
d_call: TRBD2
j_call: TRBJ2-1
clone_size: -
v_call: TRBV11-1

cdr3_aa: CASSPPKGQPQHF
cdr3_nt: TGCGCCAGCAGCCCCCCAAAGGGTCAGCCCCAGCATTTT
d_call: -
j_call: TRBJ1-5
clone_size: -
v_call: TRBV4-1

cdr3_aa: CASSRGLTQETQYF
cdr3_nt: TGTGCCAGCAGCCGCGGACTGACGCAAGAGACCCAGTACTTC
d_call: -
j_call: TRBJ2-5
clone_size: -
v_call: TRBV7-2

cdr3_aa: CASSPSRGSGAQYF
cdr3_nt: TGTGCCAGCAGCCCATCTCGGGGGTCGGGTGCGCAGTATTTT
d_call: -
j_call: TRBJ2-3
clone_size: few
v_call: TRBV6-6

cdr3_aa: CASSSSGYSYNEQFF
cdr3_nt: TGTGCCAGCAGCTCTTCAGGATACTCCTACAATGAGCAGTTCTTC
d_call: -
j_call: TRBJ2-1
clone_size: -
v_call: TRBV5-5

cdr3_aa: CASSLTPQGGYTF
cdr3_nt: TGTGCCAGCAGCTTAACGCCCCAGGGGGGCTACACCTTC
d_call: -
j_call: TRBJ1-2
clone_size: many
v_call: TRBV7-3

cdr3_aa: CASIHPPDGRYEQYF
cdr3_nt: TGTGCCAGCATTCATCCCCCTGACGGCCGCTACGAGCAGTACTTC
d_call: -
j_call: TRBJ2-7
clone_size: -
v_call: TRBV6-1

cdr3_aa: CATGRAMNTEAFF
cdr3_nt: TGTGCCACCGGGAGGGCTATGAACACTGAAGCTTTCTTT
d_call: -
j_call: TRBJ1-1
clone_size: -
v_call: TRBV5-5

cdr3_aa: CASSLQPGDSYEQYF
cdr3_nt: TGTGCCAGCAGCTTACAACCCGGGGACTCCTACGAGCAGTACTTC
d_call: -
j_call: TRBJ2-7
clone_size: many
v_call: TRBV9

cdr3_aa: CSALYGTITGELFF
cdr3_nt: TGCAGTGCCCTTTACGGGACAATCACCGGGGAGCTGTTTTTT
d_call: -
j_call: TRBJ2-2
clone_size: few
v_call: TRBV20-1

cdr3_aa: CASSFDTEALF
cdr3_nt: TGTGCCAGCAGCTTCGACACTGAAGCTTTATTT
d_call: -
j_call: TRBJ1-1
clone_size: -
v_call: TRBV5-4

cdr3_aa: CASSLSRIRLADEQFF
cdr3_nt: TGTGCCAGCAGCTTAAGTAGAATTCGACTAGCGGATGAGCAGTTCTTC
d_call: TRBD2
j_call: TRBJ2-1
clone_size: -
v_call: TRBV7-8

cdr3_aa: CASSQELPPGEQFF
cdr3_nt: TGTGCCAGCAGCCAAGAACTTCCCCCGGGTGAGCAGTTCTTC
d_call: -
j_call: TRBJ2-1
clone_size: -
v_call: TRBV3-1

cdr3_aa: CATRSGGGSNEQFF
cdr3_nt: TGTGCCACCAGGAGCGGGGGAGGGAGTAATGAGCAGTTCTTC
d_call: TRBD2
j_call: TRBJ2-1
clone_size: once
v_call: TRBV24-1

cdr3_aa: CASSLEGTNEKLFF
cdr3_nt: TGCGCCAGCAGCTTGGAGGGAACTAATGAAAAACTGTTTTTT
d_call: -
j_call: TRBJ1-4
clone_size: many
v_call: TRBV5-1

cdr3_aa: CASSPRLTEAFF
cdr3_nt: TGTGCCAGCAGCCCCCGCCTCACTGAAGCTTTCTTT
d_call: -
j_call: TRBJ1-1
clone_size: many
v_call: TRBV11-2

cdr3_aa: CASSLGAGIGNTEAFF
cdr3_nt: TGTGCCAGCAGCTTGGGGGCAGGGATCGGGAACACTGAAGCTTTCTTT
d_call: -
j_call: TRBJ1-1
clone_size: -
v_call: TRBV5-4

cdr3_aa: CSVDDRLPGDTQYF
cdr3_nt: TGCAGCGTTGATGACAGGCTCCCAGGGGATACGCAGTATTTT
d_call: -
j_call: TRBJ2-3
clone_size: many
v_call: TRBV29-1

cdr3_aa: CASSQEGTDTQYF
cdr3_nt: TGTGCCAGCAGCCAAGAAGGCACAGATACGCAGTATTTT
d_call: -
j_call: TRBJ2-3
clone_size: few
v_call: TRBV4-2

cdr3_aa: CASSSTGGGGNQPQHF
cdr3_nt: TGTGCCAGCAGTAGTACAGGGGGCGGAGGCAATCAGCCCCAGCATTTT
d_call: TRBD1
j_call: TRBJ1-5
clone_size: many
v_call: TRBV12-3/TRBV12-4

cdr3_aa: CASSQEWVNTEAFF
cdr3_nt: TGTGCCAGCAGCCAAGAGTGGGTGAACACTGAAGCTTTCTTT
d_call: -
j_call: TRBJ1-1
clone_size: many
v_call: TRBV3-1

cdr3_aa: CASSRAGSGNTIYF
cdr3_nt: TGTGCCAGCAGTCGGGCGGGCAGTGGAAACACCATATATTTT
d_call: -
j_call: TRBJ1-3
clone_size: -
v_call: TRBV28

cdr3_aa: CASSLISGTSGRGNEQFF
cdr3_nt: TGTGCCAGCAGCCTTATTTCCGGGACTAGCGGGAGAGGCAATGAGCAGTTCTTC
d_call: TRBD2
j_call: TRBJ2-1
clone_size: -
v_call: TRBV7-8

cdr3_aa: CASSGQGMGSYQPQHF
cdr3_nt: TGTGCCAGCAGCGGACAGGGAATGGGGTCCTATCAGCCCCAGCATTTT
d_call: TRBD1
j_call: TRBJ1-5
clone_size: many
v_call: TRBV12-3/TRBV12-4

cdr3_aa: CATFPSGGVIQPQHF
cdr3_nt: TGTGCCACCTTCCCGTCGGGGGGTGTAATACAGCCCCAGCATTTT
d_call: -
j_call: TRBJ1-5
clone_size: many
v_call: TRBV24-1

cdr3_aa: CASSQGPSGELFF
cdr3_nt: TGTGCCAGCAGCCAGGGGCCTTCCGGGGAGCTGTTTTTT
d_call: -
j_call: TRBJ2-2
clone_size: -
v_call: TRBV14

cdr3_aa: CASSSPGTLDNSPLHF
cdr3_nt: TGTGCCAGCAGCTCCCCGGGGACATTGGATAATTCACCCCTCCACTTT
d_call: -
j_call: TRBJ1-6
clone_size: many
v_call: TRBV5-4

cdr3_aa: CASSPAFGVF
cdr3_nt: TGTGCCAGCAGCCCGGCGTTCGGGGTTTTT
d_call: -
j_call: TRBJ1-4
clone_size: many
v_call: TRBV12-3/TRBV12-4

cdr3_aa: CASSLEGRAPGELFF
cdr3_nt: TGCGCCAGCAGCTTGGAGGGAAGGGCCCCAGGGGAGCTGTTTTTT
d_call: -
j_call: TRBJ2-2
clone_size: -
v_call: TRBV5-1

cdr3_aa: CASSPRRDSNQPQHF
cdr3_nt: TGTGCCAGCAGTCCCCGACGGGATAGCAATCAGCCCCAGCATTTT
d_call: -
j_call: TRBJ1-5
clone_size: -
v_call: TRBV12-3/TRBV12-4

cdr3_aa: CASGSRPPNTGELFF
cdr3_nt: TGTGCTAGTGGTTCTCGACCCCCGAACACCGGGGAGCTGTTTTTT
d_call: -
j_call: TRBJ2-2
clone_size: many
v_call: TRBV12-5

cdr3_aa: CASSPRQATGELFF
cdr3_nt: TGTGCCAGCTCACCACGGCAGGCCACCGGGGAGCTGTTTTTT
d_call: -
j_call: TRBJ2-2
clone_size: -
v_call: TRBV18